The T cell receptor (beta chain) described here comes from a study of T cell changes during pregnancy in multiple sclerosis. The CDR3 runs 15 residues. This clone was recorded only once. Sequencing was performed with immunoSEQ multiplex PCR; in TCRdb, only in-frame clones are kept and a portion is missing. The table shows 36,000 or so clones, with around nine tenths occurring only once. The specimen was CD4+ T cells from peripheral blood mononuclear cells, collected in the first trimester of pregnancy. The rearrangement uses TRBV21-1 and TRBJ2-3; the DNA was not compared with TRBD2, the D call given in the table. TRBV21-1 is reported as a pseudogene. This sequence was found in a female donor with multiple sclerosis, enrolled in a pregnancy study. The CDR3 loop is CASTFAGGCGDTQYF. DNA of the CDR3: TGTGCCAGCACCTTCGCGGGAGGGTGCGGTGATACGCAGTATTTT.